This T cell receptor beta chain was sequenced in a study of blood T cell repertoires in COVID-19. Study details: Nucleic acid was either cDNA or gDNA, and it came from T cells, B-cell-depleted T cells, or PBMCs.

CDR1 and CDR2 from the germline V gene are SEHNR and FQNEAQ (reference sequence). V dropped 4 bases and J dropped 3; count of bases not matched to a gene: 11. The CDR3 sequence is 18 residues long. Per the authors' pipeline: Reference gene primers were amplified, and this amplification served to estimate nucleated cell counts. Assay: immunoSEQ multiplex PCR; the TCRdb copy retains only in-frame clones and omits some. From that table come the V and J calls and clone size; the DNA was used to work out D and trimming. The data contain about 400,000 clones, roughly 87% of them seen just once; the ten biggest clones take up about 2.1%. Study members were between 18 and 89 years old and lived in approximately 25 US regions. Assignments of participants to cohorts depended upon their own reported clinical history.

The source material was PBMCs or T cells enriched from blood (not recorded which). The chain links TRBV7-9 to TRBJ2-3, with 12 bases identical to TRBD2. This sequence originates from a woman in her thirties or forties with acute COVID-19. CDR3 sequence: CASSSRTSGVGHTDTQYF. The CDR3, as DNA: TGTGCCAGCAGCTCCCGGACTAGCGGGGTCGGCCATACAGATACGCAGTATTTT.